This T cell receptor beta chain was documented in a study of monozygotic twins with inflammatory bowel disease. TCR libraries each used 3,500 to 4,000 ng of total RNA. TCRdb reanalyzed the 5' RACE reads, giving one entry per CDR3 protein sequence and no DNA. Its table records about 210,000 distinct CDR3 sequences. This CDR3 region has 17 residues. Germline V gene lookup returns CDR1 SGHVS and CDR2 FNYEAQ. The chain joins TRBV7-6 to TRBJ2-7; TCRdb's D call of TRBD1 is untestable without DNA. Source material: blood. This receptor was obtained from a human donor with ulcerative colitis or Crohn's disease, or a healthy co-twin of an affected twin (not recorded which). The CDR3 region is CASSLAIDRVGLYEQYF.